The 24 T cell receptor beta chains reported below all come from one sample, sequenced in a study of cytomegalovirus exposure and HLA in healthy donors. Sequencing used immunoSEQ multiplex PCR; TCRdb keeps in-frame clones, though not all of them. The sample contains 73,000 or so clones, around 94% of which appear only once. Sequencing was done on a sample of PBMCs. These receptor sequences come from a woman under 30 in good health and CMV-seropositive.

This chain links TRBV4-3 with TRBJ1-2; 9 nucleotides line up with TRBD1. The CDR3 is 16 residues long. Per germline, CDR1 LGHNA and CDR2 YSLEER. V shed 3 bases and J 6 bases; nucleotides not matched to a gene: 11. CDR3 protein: CASSQLQSGTGHGYTF. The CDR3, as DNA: TGCGCCAGCAGCCAGCTCCAATCCGGGACAGGGCATGGCTACACCTTC.

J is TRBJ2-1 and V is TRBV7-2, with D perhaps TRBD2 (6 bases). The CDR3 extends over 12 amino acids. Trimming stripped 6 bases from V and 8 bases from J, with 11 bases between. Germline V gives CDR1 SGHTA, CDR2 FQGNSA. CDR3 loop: CASRPAGYEQFF. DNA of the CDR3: TGTGCCAGCAGACCGGCGGGGTATGAGCAGTTCTTC.

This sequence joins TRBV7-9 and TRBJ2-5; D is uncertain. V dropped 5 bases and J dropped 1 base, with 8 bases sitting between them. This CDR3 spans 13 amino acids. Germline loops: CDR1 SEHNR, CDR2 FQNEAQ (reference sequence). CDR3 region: CASSPGSQETQYF. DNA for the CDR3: TGTGCCAGCAGCCCCGGTTCCCAAGAGACCCAGTACTTC. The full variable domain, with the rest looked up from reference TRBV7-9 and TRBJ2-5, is DTGVSQNPRHKITKRGQNVTFRCDPISEHNRLYWYRQTLGQGPEFLTYFQNEAQLEKSRLLSDRFSAERPKGSFSTLEIQRTEQGDSAMYLCASSPGSQETQYFGPGTRLLVL.

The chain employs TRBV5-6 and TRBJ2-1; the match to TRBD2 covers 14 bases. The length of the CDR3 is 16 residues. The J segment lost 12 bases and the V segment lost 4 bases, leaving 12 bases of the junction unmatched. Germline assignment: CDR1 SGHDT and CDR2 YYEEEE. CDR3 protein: CASSPNTGLAGVRQFF. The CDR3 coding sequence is TGTGCCAGCAGCCCCAATACGGGACTAGCGGGAGTCCGGCAGTTCTTC. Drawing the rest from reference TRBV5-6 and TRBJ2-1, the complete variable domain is DAGVTQSPTHLIKTRGQQVTLRCSPKSGHDTVSWYQQALGQGPQFIFQYYEEEERQRGNFPDRFSGHQFPNYSSELNVNALLLGDSALYLCASSPNTGLAGVRQFFGPGTRLTVL.

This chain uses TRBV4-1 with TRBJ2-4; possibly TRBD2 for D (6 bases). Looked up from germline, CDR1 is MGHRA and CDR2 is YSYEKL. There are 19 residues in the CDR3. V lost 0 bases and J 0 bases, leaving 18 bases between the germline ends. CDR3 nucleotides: TGCGCCAGCAGCCAAGATCTCTTTTTTGAGGGACTAGCCAAAAACATTCAGTACTTC. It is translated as CASSQDLFFEGLAKNIQYF.

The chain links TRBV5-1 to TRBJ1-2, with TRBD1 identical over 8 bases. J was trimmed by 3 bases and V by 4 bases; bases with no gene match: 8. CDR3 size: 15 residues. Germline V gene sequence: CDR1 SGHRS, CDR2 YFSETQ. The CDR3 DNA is TGCGCCAGCAGCGGAAAGGACAGGGAGGACTATGGCTACACCTTC. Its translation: CASSGKDREDYGYTF.

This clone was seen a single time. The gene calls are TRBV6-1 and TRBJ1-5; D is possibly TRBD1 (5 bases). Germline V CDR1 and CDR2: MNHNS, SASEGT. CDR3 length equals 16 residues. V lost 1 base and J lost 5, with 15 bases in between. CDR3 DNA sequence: TGTGCCAGCAGTGAAGGGCTAGACAGAGTCCATCAGCCCCAGCATTTT. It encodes CASSEGLDRVHQPQHF.

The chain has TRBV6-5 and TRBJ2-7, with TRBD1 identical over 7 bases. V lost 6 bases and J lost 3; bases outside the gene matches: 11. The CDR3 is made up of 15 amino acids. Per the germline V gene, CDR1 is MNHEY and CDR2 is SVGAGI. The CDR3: CASRRPTGVDYEQYF. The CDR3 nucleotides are TGTGCCAGCAGACGGCCCACAGGGGTGGACTACGAGCAGTACTTC.

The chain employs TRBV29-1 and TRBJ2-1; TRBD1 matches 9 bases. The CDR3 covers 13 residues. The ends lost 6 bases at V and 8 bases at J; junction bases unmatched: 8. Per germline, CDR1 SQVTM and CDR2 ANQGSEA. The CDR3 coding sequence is TGCAGCGTCCGGGACAGGGCCCTCGATGAGCAGTTCTTC. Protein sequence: CSVRDRALDEQFF.

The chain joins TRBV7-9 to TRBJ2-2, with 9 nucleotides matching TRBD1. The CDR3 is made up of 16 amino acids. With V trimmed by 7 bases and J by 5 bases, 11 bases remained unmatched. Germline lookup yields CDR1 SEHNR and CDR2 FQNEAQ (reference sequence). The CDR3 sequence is CASTYYRGQGTGELFF. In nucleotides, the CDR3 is TGTGCCAGCACCTACTACAGGGGGCAGGGGACCGGGGAGCTGTTTTTT. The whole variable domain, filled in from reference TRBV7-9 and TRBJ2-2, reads DTGVSQNPRHKITKRGQNVTFRCDPISEHNRLYWYRQTLGQGPEFLTYFQNEAQLEKSRLLSDRFSAERPKGSFSTLEIQRTEQGDSAMYLCASTYYRGQGTGELFFGEGSRLTVL.

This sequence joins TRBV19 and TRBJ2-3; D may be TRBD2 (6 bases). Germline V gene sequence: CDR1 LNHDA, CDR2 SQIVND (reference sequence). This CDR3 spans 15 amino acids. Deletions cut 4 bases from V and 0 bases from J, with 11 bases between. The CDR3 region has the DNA TGTGCCAGTAGTAAACTAGCAGCTAGCACAGATACGCAGTATTTT. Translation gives CASSKLAASTDTQYF.

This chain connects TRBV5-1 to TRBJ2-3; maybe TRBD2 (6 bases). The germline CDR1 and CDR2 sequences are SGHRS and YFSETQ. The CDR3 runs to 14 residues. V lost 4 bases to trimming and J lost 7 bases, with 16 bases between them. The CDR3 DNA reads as TGCGCCAGCAGCGAACCGGCCGGACTATATACGCAGTATTTT. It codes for CASSEPAGLYTQYF.

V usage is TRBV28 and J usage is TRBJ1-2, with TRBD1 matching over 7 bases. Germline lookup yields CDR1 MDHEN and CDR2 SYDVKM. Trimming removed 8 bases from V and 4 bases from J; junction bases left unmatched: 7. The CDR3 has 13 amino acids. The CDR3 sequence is CASQGQTGYGYTF. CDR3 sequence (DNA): TGTGCCAGCCAGGGACAGACGGGCTATGGCTACACCTTC.

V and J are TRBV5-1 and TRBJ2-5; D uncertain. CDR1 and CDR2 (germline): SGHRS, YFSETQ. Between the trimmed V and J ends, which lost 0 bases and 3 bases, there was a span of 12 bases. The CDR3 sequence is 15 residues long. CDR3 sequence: CASSLVARVEETQYF. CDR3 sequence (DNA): TGCGCCAGCAGCTTGGTGGCTCGGGTCGAAGAGACCCAGTACTTC.

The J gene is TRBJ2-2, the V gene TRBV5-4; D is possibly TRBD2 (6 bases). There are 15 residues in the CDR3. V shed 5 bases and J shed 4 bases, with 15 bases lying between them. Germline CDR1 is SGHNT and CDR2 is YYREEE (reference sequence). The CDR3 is CASSSLALGTGELFF. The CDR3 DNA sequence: TGTGCCAGCAGTTCGCTAGCGTTGGGCACCGGGGAGCTGTTTTTT. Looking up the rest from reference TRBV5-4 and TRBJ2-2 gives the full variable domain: ETGVTQSPTHLIKTRGQQVTLRCSSQSGHNTVSWYQQALGQGPQFIFQYYREEENGRGNFPPRFSGLQFPNYSSELNVNALELDDSALYLCASSSLALGTGELFFGEGSRLTVL.

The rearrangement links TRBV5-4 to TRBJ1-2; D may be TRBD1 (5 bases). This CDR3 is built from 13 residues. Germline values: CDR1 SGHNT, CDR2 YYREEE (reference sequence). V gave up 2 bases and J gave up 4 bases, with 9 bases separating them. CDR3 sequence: CASSLRGVYGYTF. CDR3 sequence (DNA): TGTGCCAGCAGCTTAAGGGGTGTCTATGGCTACACCTTC.

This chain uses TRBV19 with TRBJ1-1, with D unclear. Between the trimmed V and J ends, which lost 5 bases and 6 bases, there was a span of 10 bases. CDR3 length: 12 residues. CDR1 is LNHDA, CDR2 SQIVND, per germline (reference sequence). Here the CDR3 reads CASSARRAEAFF. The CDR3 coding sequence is TGTGCCAGTAGTGCGAGGAGGGCTGAAGCTTTCTTT.

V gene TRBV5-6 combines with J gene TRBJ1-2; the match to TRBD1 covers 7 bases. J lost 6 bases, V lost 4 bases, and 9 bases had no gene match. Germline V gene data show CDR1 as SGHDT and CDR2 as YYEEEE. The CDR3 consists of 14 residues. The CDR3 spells CASSLGQPGDGYTF. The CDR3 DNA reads TGTGCCAGCAGCCTGGGACAGCCCGGTGATGGCTACACCTTC.

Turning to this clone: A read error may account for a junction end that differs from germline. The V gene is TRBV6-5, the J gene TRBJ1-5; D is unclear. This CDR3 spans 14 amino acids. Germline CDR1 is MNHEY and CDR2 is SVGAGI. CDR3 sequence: CATSGGGRNQPQHF. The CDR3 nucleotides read TGTGCCACCAGTGGTGGCGGCCGCAATCAGCCCCAGCATTTT.

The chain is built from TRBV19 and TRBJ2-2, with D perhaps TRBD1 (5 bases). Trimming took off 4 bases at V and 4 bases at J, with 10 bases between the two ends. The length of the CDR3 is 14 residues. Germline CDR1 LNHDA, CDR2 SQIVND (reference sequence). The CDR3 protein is CASSNRLSTGELFF. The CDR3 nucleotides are TGTGCCAGTAGTAACAGGTTGAGCACCGGGGAGCTGTTTTTT.

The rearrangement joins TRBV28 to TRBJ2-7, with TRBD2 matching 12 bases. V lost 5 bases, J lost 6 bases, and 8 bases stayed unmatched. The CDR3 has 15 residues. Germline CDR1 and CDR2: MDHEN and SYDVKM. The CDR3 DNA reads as TGTGCCAGCAGTGGGCGACTAGCGGGAGACTCCGAGCAGTACTTC. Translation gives CASSGRLAGDSEQYF.

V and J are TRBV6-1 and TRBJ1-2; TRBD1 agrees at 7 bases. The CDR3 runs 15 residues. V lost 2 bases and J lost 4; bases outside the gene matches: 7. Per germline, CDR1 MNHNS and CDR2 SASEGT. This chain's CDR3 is CASSERGGGSYGYTF. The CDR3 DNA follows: TGTGCCAGCAGTGAAAGAGGGGGCGGTAGCTATGGCTACACCTTC.

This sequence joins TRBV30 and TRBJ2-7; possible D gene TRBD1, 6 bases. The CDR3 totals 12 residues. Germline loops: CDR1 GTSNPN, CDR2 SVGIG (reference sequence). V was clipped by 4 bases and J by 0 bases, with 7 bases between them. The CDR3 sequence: CAWKGVSYEQYF. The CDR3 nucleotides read TGTGCCTGGAAGGGGGTCTCCTACGAGCAGTACTTC. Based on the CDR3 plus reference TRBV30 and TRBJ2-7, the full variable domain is SQTIHQWPATLVQPVGSPLSLECTVEGTSNPNLYWYRQAAGRGLQLLFYSVGIGQISSEVPQNLSASRPQDRQFILSSKKLLLSDSGFYLCAWKGVSYEQYFGPGTRLTVT.

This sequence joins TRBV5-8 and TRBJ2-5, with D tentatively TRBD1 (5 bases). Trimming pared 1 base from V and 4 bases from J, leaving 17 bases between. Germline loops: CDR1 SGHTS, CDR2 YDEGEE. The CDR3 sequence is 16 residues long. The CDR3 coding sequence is TGTGCCAGCAGCTTGAGGGGTGGTACGGCCATAGAGACCCAGTACTTC. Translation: CASSLRGGTAIETQYF.